These 28 T cell receptor beta chains originate from one sample sequenced in a study of blood T cell repertoires in COVID-19. The table came from immunoSEQ multiplex PCR; TCRdb's copy has only in-frame clones and leaves some out. The sample lists over 300,000 clones; around 89% were seen once. The sample consisted of peripheral blood. These receptors came from a man aged 35 to 55 with acute or convalescent COVID-19.

V is TRBV6-5 and J is TRBJ2-7; 7 nucleotides agree with TRBD1. This CDR3 has 15 amino acids. Trimming cost V 6 bases and J 2 bases; bases outside gene matches: 10. Germline CDR1 and CDR2: MNHEY and SVGAGI. Written as DNA, the CDR3 is TGTGCCAGCAGCCCAAGAGAGGGGGCAACCTACGAGCAGTACTTC. Protein: CASSPREGATYEQYF.

V usage is TRBV3-1 (or the pseudogene TRBV3-2) and J usage is TRBJ1-2; 7 nucleotides match TRBD1. CDR3 size: 16 residues. V shed 3 bases, J shed 5 bases, and the junction held 12 bases outside the gene matches. In germline, CDR1 is LGHDT, CDR2 YNNKEL (reference sequence). The DNA of the CDR3 is TGTGCCAGCAGCCAGGCCTCGACAGGGCAGGGATATGGCTACACCTTC. It codes for CASSQASTGQGYGYTF.

The sample holds one count of this clone. The chain uses TRBV28 and TRBJ2-1, with 10 bases identical to TRBD1. The germline V gene has CDR1 MDHEN and CDR2 SYDVKM. The V gene end was trimmed by 3 bases and the J gene end by 3 bases; junction bases not matched to a gene: 8. The CDR3 covers 17 residues. In DNA form, the CDR3 reads TGTGCCAGCAGTTTTCCCCGGGACAGGGGACACTACAATGAGCAGTTCTTC. Its protein is CASSFPRDRGHYNEQFF.

The chain couples TRBV6-5 to TRBJ1-6; TRBD1 is a possible D gene (5 bases). Germline V gene data show CDR1 as MNHEY and CDR2 as SVGAGI. The CDR3 extends over 15 amino acids. V was pared by 8 bases and J by 9 bases, with 20 bases between. CDR3 in amino acids: CASQLPGGGSSPLHF. The CDR3 DNA reads as TGTGCCAGCCAACTACCGGGGGGAGGGTCTTCACCCCTCCACTTT.

The rearrangement uses TRBV19 and TRBJ1-6; perhaps TRBD1 as D (5 bases). CDR1 and CDR2 (germline): LNHDA, SQIVND (reference sequence). The V end was cut by 4 bases, the J end by 14 bases, with 12 bases between. The CDR3 covers 12 residues. CDR3 in DNA: TGTGCCAGTAGTACACCTCAGGGTGCCCTCCACTTT. Its translation is CASSTPQGALHF.

This clone was picked up a small number of times. At the DNA level, this CDR3 is encoded by other sequences in the same sample as well. CDR3 in amino acids: CASSVVGGYGYTF. The CDR3 nucleotides are TGTGCCAGCAGCGTAGTGGGGGGCTATGGCTACACCTTC. J is TRBJ1-2 and V is TRBV9; D is possibly TRBD1 (5 bases). There are 13 residues in the CDR3. CDR1 and CDR2 (germline): SGDLS, YYNGEE. With 0 bases removed from V and 4 bases from J, the gap between germline ends came to 7 bases.

The V call is TRBV11-1, the J call TRBJ1-4, with D unresolved. Deletions cut 2 bases from V and 7 bases from J, with 14 bases between. CDR1 and CDR2 from the germline V gene are SGHAT and FQDESV (reference sequence). The CDR3 is made up of 15 amino acids. CDR3 DNA sequence: TGTGCCAGCAGCTTAACCCCCGGGTTAGGTGAAAAACTGTTTTTT. Translation gives CASSLTPGLGEKLFF.

This sequence joins TRBV7-3 and TRBJ2-1; possibly TRBD1 for D (6 bases). Germline V gene data show CDR1 as SGHTA and CDR2 as FQGTGA. The V end lost 3 bases, the J end lost 5 bases, and 11 bases lay between the germline ends. CDR3 size: 14 residues. The CDR3: CASSFQGTNNEQFF. The CDR3 DNA is TGTGCCAGCAGCTTTCAGGGGACGAACAATGAGCAGTTCTTC.

With regard to this clone: Other DNA sequences within the sample encode an identical CDR3. This chain joins TRBV9 and TRBJ2-1; D might be TRBD2 (6 bases). Germline loops: CDR1 SGDLS, CDR2 YYNGEE. Trimming cost V 1 base and J 0 bases, with 8 bases left between them. The CDR3 sequence is 15 residues long. The CDR3 bases are TGTGCCAGCAGCGTAACCGGGAGCTCCTACAATGAGCAGTTCTTC. Amino acids: CASSVTGSSYNEQFF.

The chain recombines TRBV7-6 with TRBJ1-4, with 7 bases aligning to TRBD1. Germline lookup yields CDR1 SGHVS and CDR2 FNYEAQ. V lost 4 bases, J lost 5 bases, and 7 bases stayed unmatched. This CDR3 comprises 15 residues. Here the CDR3 reads CASSSTGAINEKLFF. CDR3 in DNA: TGTGCCAGCAGCTCCACAGGGGCCATAAATGAAAAACTGTTTTTT.

This chain uses TRBV18 with TRBJ2-5; D is possibly TRBD1 (5 bases). Germline V lookup: CDR1 KGHSH, CDR2 LQKENI. The CDR3 sequence is 12 residues long. Deletions cut 2 bases from V and 5 bases from J, with 6 bases between. The CDR3 DNA follows: TGTGCCAGCTCACCAGGGGCGGAGACCCAGTACTTC. It is translated as CASSPGAETQYF.

The chain links TRBV5-8 to TRBJ2-3; a possible D gene is TRBD2 (6 bases). Between the trimmed V and J ends, which lost 2 bases and 2 bases, there was a span of 12 bases. The length of the CDR3 is 15 residues. Looked up from germline, CDR1 is SGHTS and CDR2 is YDEGEE. The CDR3 loop is CASSLAEGHTDTQYF. CDR3 bases: TGTGCCAGCAGCTTAGCGGAGGGTCACACAGATACGCAGTATTTT.

The chain has TRBV18 and TRBJ1-1; no reliable D call. This CDR3 comprises 14 residues. Germline values: CDR1 KGHSH, CDR2 LQKENI. V gave up 5 bases and J gave up 1 base, with 11 bases separating them. The CDR3 bases are TGTGCCAGCTCAGGGCGACATCAGAACACTGAAGCTTTCTTT. Translated: CASSGRHQNTEAFF.

The rearrangement links TRBV6-1 to TRBJ1-2, with a possible D match to TRBD1 (6 bases). In germline, CDR1 is MNHNS, CDR2 SASEGT. The CDR3 is 15 residues long. The germline V and J ends were trimmed by 3 bases and 9 bases, with 20 bases remaining between them. CDR3 coding DNA: TGTGCCAGCAGTGACCCGGGTGGGGGCTCTCTAAGCTACACCTTC. Its translation: CASSDPGGGSLSYTF.

This rearrangement joins TRBV30 to TRBJ1-2, with TRBD1 as a possible D gene (6 bases). Germline-derived CDR1 and CDR2 are GTSNPN and SVGIG (reference sequence). The CDR3 is made up of 13 amino acids. V was clipped by 3 bases and J by 5 bases, with 13 bases between them. CDR3 sequence (DNA): TGTGCCTGGAGGAGGACAGCCGAGTATGGCTACACCTTC. Its protein is CAWRRTAEYGYTF.

This chain links TRBV7-9 with TRBJ1-1; tentative D call: TRBD1 (6 bases). Germline-derived CDR1 and CDR2 are SEHNR and FQNEAQ (reference sequence). This CDR3 spans 14 amino acids. Trimming stripped 5 bases from V and 1 base from J, with 11 bases between. CDR3 coding DNA: TGTGCCAGCAGCATTTCCAGGGGGAACACTGAAGCTTTCTTT. Protein product: CASSISRGNTEAFF.

CDR3 protein: CASSQGAANYGYTF. The DNA of the CDR3 is TGTGCCAGCAGCCAGGGGGCGGCTAACTATGGCTACACCTTC. The chain couples TRBV28 to TRBJ1-2; TRBD1 matches at 8 bases. Germline V CDR1 and CDR2: MDHEN, SYDVKM. The ends lost 6 bases at V and 0 bases at J; junction bases unmatched: 3. This CDR3 region has 14 residues.

The chain uses TRBV5-4 and TRBJ1-2; TRBD1 might be the D (6 bases). The germline gives CDR1 SGHNT, CDR2 YYREEE (reference sequence). This CDR3 comprises 12 residues. The V end was cut by 4 bases, the J end by 7 bases, with 11 bases between. Here the CDR3 reads CASSVDSGGYTF. The CDR3 nucleotides are TGTGCCAGCAGCGTGGACAGCGGTGGCTACACCTTC.

This chain connects TRBV30 to TRBJ1-3; D gene uncertain. CDR1 GTSNPN and CDR2 SVGIG come from the germline V gene (reference sequence). V was cut by 3 bases and J by 0 bases, with 15 bases left in between. The CDR3 length is 16 residues. DNA of the CDR3: TGTGCCTGGAGCCCCCCGGAAAGACACTCTGGAAACACCATATATTTT. It specifies CAWSPPERHSGNTIYF.

The V call is TRBV3-1 (or the pseudogene TRBV3-2), the J call TRBJ2-7; the D gene is possibly TRBD2 (6 bases). From germline, CDR1 is LGHDT and CDR2 YNNKEL (reference sequence). The CDR3 totals 15 residues. Trimming removed 0 bases at V and 3 bases at J, with 12 bases between. The CDR3 spells CASSQDKLASYEQYF. The CDR3 nucleotides are TGTGCCAGCAGCCAAGACAAACTAGCAAGCTACGAGCAGTACTTC.

The V and J genes are TRBV25-1 and TRBJ2-5; a weak D match, TRBD2 (6 bases). In germline, CDR1 is MGHDK, CDR2 SYGVNS. V was pared by 5 bases and J by 0 bases, with 13 bases between. The CDR3 length is 15 residues. CDR3 DNA: TGTGCCAGCAGTAGACTAGGGACGGACCAAGAGACCCAGTACTTC. Amino acid sequence: CASSRLGTDQETQYF.

The chain carries TRBV4-2 and TRBJ2-1; 9 nucleotides align to TRBD2. Germline V gene sequence: CDR1 LGHNA, CDR2 YNFKEQ. After removal of 4 bases from V and 1 base from J, the junction contained 8 bases not matched to a gene. The CDR3 is made up of 17 amino acids. The CDR3 region is CASSRDISGRSYNEQFF. CDR3 nucleotides: TGTGCCAGCAGCCGAGACATCAGCGGGAGGTCCTACAATGAGCAGTTCTTC.

This clone was seen once. This chain connects TRBV9 to TRBJ1-5; D ambiguous. V was cut by 0 bases and J by 7 bases, with 14 bases left in between. Per germline, CDR1 SGDLS and CDR2 YYNGEE. CDR3 length: 15 residues. This CDR3 is CASSVDGVAGQPQHF. The CDR3 nucleotides read TGTGCCAGCAGCGTAGACGGGGTCGCCGGGCAGCCCCAGCATTTT.

CDR3 sequence (DNA): TGCGCCAGCAGCCTAGGGGCAGGCACAGATACGCAGTATTTT. Amino acids: CASSLGAGTDTQYF. V usage is TRBV5-1 and J usage is TRBJ2-3; weak D call: TRBD1 (5 bases). Germline-derived CDR1 and CDR2 are SGHRS and YFSETQ. This CDR3 is built from 14 residues. With 4 bases removed from V and 1 base from J, the gap between germline ends came to 10 bases.

This chain connects TRBV27 to TRBJ1-4; no definite D call. This CDR3 is 12 amino acids long. Germline V CDR1 and CDR2: MNHEY, SMNVEV (reference sequence). Trimming removed 7 bases at V and 8 bases at J, with 11 bases between. Written as DNA, the CDR3 is TGTGCCAGCACCAAATTCAGGGAAAAACTGTTTTTT. Protein: CASTKFREKLFF. Using reference TRBV27 and TRBJ1-4 for the parts outside the CDR3, the full variable domain is EAQVTQNPRYLITVTGKKLTVTCSQNMNHEYMSWYRQDPGLGLRQIYYSMNVEVTDKGDVPEGYKVSRKEKRNFPLILESPSPNQTSLYFCASTKFREKLFFGSGTQLSVL.

This clone was counted only a few times. V is TRBV30 and J is TRBJ1-3, with 7 bases matching TRBD1. The CDR3 extends over 15 amino acids. Germline CDR1 is GTSNPN and CDR2 is SVGIG (reference sequence). V gave up 2 bases and J gave up 1 base; unmatched junction bases: 5. This chain's CDR3 is CAWSPGQPSGNTIYF. CDR3 DNA sequence: TGTGCCTGGAGTCCGGGACAGCCATCTGGAAACACCATATATTTT.

Turning to this clone: The sample has other DNA sequences that encode this CDR3 too. This chain joins TRBV11-2 and TRBJ1-5, with D hard to call. Germline CDR1 reads SGHAT; CDR2 reads FQNNGV. This CDR3 region has 13 residues. V was pared by 0 bases and J by 7 bases, with 7 bases between. This CDR3 is CASSLDPLQPQHF. The CDR3 nucleotides are TGTGCCAGCAGCTTAGACCCCCTGCAGCCCCAGCATTTT.

Turning to this clone: The sample contains more than one DNA sequence encoding this CDR3. The V and J genes are TRBV5-1 and TRBJ2-7, with 9 nucleotides matching TRBD1. The CDR3 loop spans 14 amino acids. V lost 4 bases to trimming and J lost 4 bases; unmatched junction nucleotides: 6. Looked up from germline, CDR1 is SGHRS and CDR2 is YFSETQ. This CDR3 is CASSADRGYYEQYF. The CDR3 coding sequence is TGCGCCAGCAGCGCAGACAGGGGGTATTACGAGCAGTACTTC.